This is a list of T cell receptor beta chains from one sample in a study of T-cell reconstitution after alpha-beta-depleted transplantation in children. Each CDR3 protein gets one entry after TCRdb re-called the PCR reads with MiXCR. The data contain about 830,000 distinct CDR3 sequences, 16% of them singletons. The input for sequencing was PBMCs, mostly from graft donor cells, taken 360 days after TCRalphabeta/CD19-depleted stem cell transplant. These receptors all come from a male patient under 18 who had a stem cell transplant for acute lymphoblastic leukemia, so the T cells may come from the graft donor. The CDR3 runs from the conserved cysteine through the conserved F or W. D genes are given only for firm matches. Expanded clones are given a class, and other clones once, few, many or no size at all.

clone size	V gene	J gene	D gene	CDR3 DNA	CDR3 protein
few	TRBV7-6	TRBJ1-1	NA	TGTGCCAGCAGCCTGTCGGGAGGCACGAACACTGAAGCTTTCTTT	CASSLSGGTNTEAFF
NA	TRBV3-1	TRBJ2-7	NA	TGTGCCAGCAGCCTTCATGCTAGGGGCGAGCAGTACTTC	CASSLHARGEQYF
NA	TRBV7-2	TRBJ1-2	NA	TGTGCCAGCAGCCTCAGGGAATATGGCTACACCTTC	CASSLREYGYTF
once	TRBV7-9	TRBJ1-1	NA	TGTGCCAGCAGCCCCAGAGGGGGGCCCCTGTGGACTGAAGCTTTCTTT	CASSPRGGPLWTEAFF
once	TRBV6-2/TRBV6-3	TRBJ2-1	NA	TGTGCCAGCAGTTATTTCCCCCATCGATACAATGAGCAGTTCTTC	CASSYFPHRYNEQFF
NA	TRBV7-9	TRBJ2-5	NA	TGTGCCAGCAGTTCCTATGAGACCCAGTACTTC	CASSSYETQYF
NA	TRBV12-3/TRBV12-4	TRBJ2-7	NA	TGTGCCAGCAGCCCTCCGGGGGTCCCTACCTACGAGCAGTACTTC	CASSPPGVPTYEQYF
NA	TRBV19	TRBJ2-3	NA	TGTGCCAGTAGTATAGATGCGACCCTCAGCACAGATACGCAGTATTTT	CASSIDATLSTDTQYF
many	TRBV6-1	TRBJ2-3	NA	TGTGCCAGCAACCCATTCTTGGCGGGACGCACAGATACGCAGTATTTT	CASNPFLAGRTDTQYF
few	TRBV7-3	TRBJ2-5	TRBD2	TGTGCCAGCAGCCAAAGCGGGAGGGGGGAGACCCAGTACTTC	CASSQSGRGETQYF
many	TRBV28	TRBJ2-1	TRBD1	TGTGCCAGCAGTTCCAGGGGGCGACGCTCCTACAATGAGCAGTTCTTC	CASSSRGRRSYNEQFF
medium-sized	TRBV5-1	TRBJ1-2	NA	TGCGCCAGCAGCCCGATTGGAGGGGGTCTCTTTAGCTACACCTTC	CASSPIGGGLFSYTF
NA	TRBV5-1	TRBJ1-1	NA	TGCGCCAGCAGCCCACGGGACGTCTTGGGGACTGAAGCTTTCTTT	CASSPRDVLGTEAFF
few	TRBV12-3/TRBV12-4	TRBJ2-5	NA	TGTGCCAGCAGTTCCCCTCATGGGGAGACCCAGTACTTC	CASSSPHGETQYF
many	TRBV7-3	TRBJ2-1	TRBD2	TGTGCCAGCAGCTTTGGGGAGGGGTTCAATGAGCAGTTCTTC	CASSFGEGFNEQFF
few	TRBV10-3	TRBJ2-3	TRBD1	TGTGCCATGAACAGGGGCGCGGAAGATACGCAGTATTTT	CAMNRGAEDTQYF
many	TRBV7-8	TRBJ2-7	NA	TGTGCCAGCAGCCCTGACCACCGAGACGAGCAGTACTTC	CASSPDHRDEQYF
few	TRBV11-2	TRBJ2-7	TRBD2	TGTGCCAGCAGCTTAGGAACTAGCGGGAGGGGCGAGCAGTACTTC	CASSLGTSGRGEQYF
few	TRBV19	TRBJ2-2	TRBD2	TGTGCCAGTAGAGTTGGAGCGGGAGGGCCTAGCACCGGGGAGCTGTTTTTT	CASRVGAGGPSTGELFF
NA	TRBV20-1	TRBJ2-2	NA	TGCAGTGCTAGAGGGCTAGCTCGACTCGCCGGGGAGCTGTTTTTT	CSARGLARLAGELFF
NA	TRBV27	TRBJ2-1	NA	TGTGCCAGCCTACCGGAGCACGGGGGTTTGAATGAGCAGTTCTTC	CASLPEHGGLNEQFF
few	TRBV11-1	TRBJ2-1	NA	TGTGCCAGCAGCTTAGCGGGTTTGACAGGCCGATTTGGGAACAATGAGCAGTTCTTC	CASSLAGLTGRFGNNEQFF
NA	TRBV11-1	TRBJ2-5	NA	TGTGCCAGCAGCTTAGACGCGGGGGCGGGCCCCCTCCAAGAGACCCAGTACTTC	CASSLDAGAGPLQETQYF
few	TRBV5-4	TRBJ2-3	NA	TGTGCCAGCAGCTTGGGGGGCCTTTCGCCAGGCTTTAGCACAGATACGCAGTATTTT	CASSLGGLSPGFSTDTQYF
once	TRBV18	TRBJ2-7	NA	TGTGCCAGCTCACCGCCTAGGCAGGGGAGATCCTACGAGCAGTACTTC	CASSPPRQGRSYEQYF
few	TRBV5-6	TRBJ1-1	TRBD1	TGTGCCAGCAGCTTGGCCAGGGCGGGACAGACCATGAACACTGAAGCTTTCTTT	CASSLARAGQTMNTEAFF
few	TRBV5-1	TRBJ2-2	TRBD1	TGCGCCAGCAGCTCGGAGTTTAGACAGGGAGCGAACACCGGGGAGCTGTTTTTT	CASSSEFRQGANTGELFF
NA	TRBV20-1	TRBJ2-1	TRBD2	TGCAGTGCTAGAGGTCCTAGCGGGTACAATGAGCAGTTCTTC	CSARGPSGYNEQFF
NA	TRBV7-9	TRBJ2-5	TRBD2	TGTGCCAGCAGCGGACTTAGCGGGAGAGAGACCCAGTACTTC	CASSGLSGRETQYF
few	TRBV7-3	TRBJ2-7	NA	TGTGCCAGCAGCGCTGGAGGAGCGGCCTACGAGCAGTACTTC	CASSAGGAAYEQYF
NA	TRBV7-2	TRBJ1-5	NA	TGTGCCAGCAGCTTAGTGGGGGCGTCCAATCAGCCCCAGCATTTT	CASSLVGASNQPQHF
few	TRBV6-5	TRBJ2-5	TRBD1	TGTGCCAGCAGTTACTCCCTGGGACAGGGGCAAGAGACCCAGTACTTC	CASSYSLGQGQETQYF
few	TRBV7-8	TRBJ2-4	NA	TGTGCCAGCAGCTTCCAGGACTGGGGGATTCAGTACTTC	CASSFQDWGIQYF
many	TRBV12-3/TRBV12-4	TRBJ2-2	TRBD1	TGTGCCAGCAGTTTGGTTAGGACAGGGGTTTTCACCGGGGAGCTGTTTTTT	CASSLVRTGVFTGELFF
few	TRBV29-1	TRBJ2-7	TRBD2	TGCAGCGTTAGCGGGAGAGGTCACGAGCAGTACTTC	CSVSGRGHEQYF
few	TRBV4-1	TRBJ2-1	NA	TGCGCCAGCAGCCAAGAGGGCCTTCCGGCCTACAATGAGCAGTTCTTC	CASSQEGLPAYNEQFF
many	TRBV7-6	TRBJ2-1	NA	TGTGCCAGCAGCTCTTCGGTAGGTGAGCAGTTCTTC	CASSSSVGEQFF
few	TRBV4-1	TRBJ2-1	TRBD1	TGCGCCAGCAGCCACACCCTCCCCGGACAGGGGGCGCAGGATGAGCAGTTCTTC	CASSHTLPGQGAQDEQFF
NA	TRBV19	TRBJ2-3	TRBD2	TGTGCCAGTAGTAGGCGGGAGCTCATGAATACGCAGTATTTT	CASSRRELMNTQYF
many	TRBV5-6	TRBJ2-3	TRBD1	TGTGCCAGCAGGTTGAGGGGGCGGAGCACAGATACGCAGTATTTT	CASRLRGRSTDTQYF
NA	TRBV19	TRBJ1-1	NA	TGTGCCAGTAGTTCGGGGGTGCGGACTTATGTGAACACTGAAGCTTTCTTT	CASSSGVRTYVNTEAFF
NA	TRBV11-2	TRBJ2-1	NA	TGTGCCAGCAGCTCCGCAAGGGGGTGGAATGAGCAGTTCTTC	CASSSARGWNEQFF
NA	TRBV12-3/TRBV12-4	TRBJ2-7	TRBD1	TGTGCCAGCATATTCCGACAGGGGGCCTCCTACGAGCAGTACTTC	CASIFRQGASYEQYF
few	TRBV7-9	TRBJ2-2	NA	TGTGCCAGCAGCCCGGAGGGTTACACCGGGGAGCTGTTTTTT	CASSPEGYTGELFF
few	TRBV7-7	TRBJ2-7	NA	TGTGCCAGCAGTCGAGGGGCCCCTAACTACGAGCAGTACTTC	CASSRGAPNYEQYF
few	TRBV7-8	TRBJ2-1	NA	TGTGCCAGCGGTCGAATGGCTAGCCCCTACAATGAGCAGTTCTTC	CASGRMASPYNEQFF
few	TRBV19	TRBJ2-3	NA	TGTGCCAGTAGTATGGGGTCCTTCGAAGATACGCAGTATTTT	CASSMGSFEDTQYF
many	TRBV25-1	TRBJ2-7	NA	TGTGCCAGCAGTGAATACAGAACCTACGAGCAGTACTTC	CASSEYRTYEQYF
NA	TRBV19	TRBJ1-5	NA	TGTGCCAGTAGTATAGGACAGGATAGCAATCAGCCCCAGCATTTT	CASSIGQDSNQPQHF
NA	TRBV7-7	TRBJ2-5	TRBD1	TGTGCCAGCAGCTTAGCGGGGACAGGTGGAAAGACCCAGTACTTC	CASSLAGTGGKTQYF
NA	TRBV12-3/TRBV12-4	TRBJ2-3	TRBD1	TGTGCCAGCAGTTTAGGGAGGACAGGGGTAGATACGCAGTATTTT	CASSLGRTGVDTQYF
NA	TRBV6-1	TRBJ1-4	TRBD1	TGTGCCAGCAGTACACTCCTACAGGGGGGCTACACAACTAATGAAAAACTGTTTTTT	CASSTLLQGGYTTNEKLFF
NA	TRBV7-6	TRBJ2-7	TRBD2	TGTGCCAGCAGCAGCTTTAGCGGGATTTCCTACGAGCAGTACTTC	CASSSFSGISYEQYF
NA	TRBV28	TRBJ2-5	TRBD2	TGTGCCAGCAGTACGAAGCGGGTTTGGGCGCGGGAGTGGGAGACCCAGTACTTC	CASSTKRVWAREWETQYF
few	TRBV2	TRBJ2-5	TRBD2	TGTGCCAGCAGTGTGACTAGCGGGAGGGTGGGAGAGACCCAGTACTTC	CASSVTSGRVGETQYF
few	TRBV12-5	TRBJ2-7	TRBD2	TGTGCTAGTGGGTTTGGGACTAGCGACTTCTTCAGCTACGAGCAGTACTTC	CASGFGTSDFFSYEQYF
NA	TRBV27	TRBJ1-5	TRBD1	TGTGCCAGCAGTTCGGGACAGGGTACCTTTGATCAGCCCCAGCATTTT	CASSSGQGTFDQPQHF
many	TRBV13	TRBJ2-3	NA	TGTGCCAGCAGCCCCGGAGGCGCTAGCACAGATACGCAGTATTTT	CASSPGGASTDTQYF
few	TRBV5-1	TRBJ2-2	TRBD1	TGCGCCAGCATCTCCGGGACAGGGGACACCGGGGAGCTGTTTTTT	CASISGTGDTGELFF
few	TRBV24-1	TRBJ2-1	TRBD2	TGTGCCACCAGTGACCCGGGACTAGCGGGAGCTGAGCAGTTCTTC	CATSDPGLAGAEQFF